This is a list of T cell receptor beta chains from one sample in a study of blood T cell repertoires in COVID-19. Libraries were prepared by immunoSEQ multiplex PCR; TCRdb keeps only in-frame clonotypes and omits some of them. Here the sample spans about 45,000 clones, more than 80% being singletons. Sequencing was done on a sample of peripheral blood. The source is an elderly man in a cohort sampled during active COVID-19. CDR3s include the opening cysteine and the closing phenylalanine or tryptophan.

CASRSDRATGELFF | TRBJ2-2 | TRBV6-4
CASRKNRDSSRNTIYF | TRBJ1-3 | TRBV28
CASRDRVHYGYTF | TRBJ1-2 | TRBV2
CASSLEGLSNQPQHF | TRBJ1-5 | TRBV28
CASSPQDRGPGKLFF | TRBJ1-4 | TRBV28
CAWSFKGTPPYF | TRBJ2-7 | TRBV30
CASSPLAGVDYNEQFF | TRBJ2-1 | TRBV5-1
CATSEHRWVNWNSPLHF | TRBJ1-6 | TRBV24-1
CASSPGGSSYEQYF | TRBJ2-7 | TRBV9
CASSITGGGLIAYNEQFF | TRBJ2-1 | TRBV19
CASSLSGARSNQPQHF | TRBJ1-5 | TRBV28
CASGLGHGNTGELFF | TRBJ2-2 | TRBV12-5
CASQDSYGYTF | TRBJ1-2 | TRBV18
CASSGVPQAQETQYF | TRBJ2-5 | TRBV19
CASRLAGTGSYEQYF | TRBJ2-7 | TRBV6-6
CASSLSTFFNEQFF | TRBJ2-1 | TRBV7-9
CASSFRDYYDEQFF | TRBJ2-1 | TRBV11-2